This T cell receptor (beta chain) was profiled in a study of T cells in pancreatic ductal adenocarcinoma. Here immunoSEQ multiplex PCR was the method, and the copy in TCRdb shows in-frame clones only, minus some. The sample carries some 16,000 clones, about 93% recorded once. Whole-study findings and limits: Tumor and blood clonality did not differ significantly, about 0.12 versus 0.079.

Comment on this clone: The antigen is unknown.

The V gene's germline CDR1 is MNHEY and CDR2 SMNVEV (reference sequence). The CDR3 covers 18 residues. The V gene end was trimmed by 6 bases and the J gene end by 0 bases; junction bases not matched to a gene: 12. Selected pancreatic ductal adenocarcinoma patients had undergone surgery without neoadjuvant therapy. The sample comprised PBMCs. The TCR was taken from a human donor with pancreatic ductal adenocarcinoma. This chain uses TRBV27 with TRBJ2-1, with 9 bases identical to TRBD1. The CDR3 loop is CASSLLGQGLGSYNEQFF. In nucleotides, the CDR3 is TGTGCCAGCAGCCTCCTTGGACAGGGGCTGGGCTCCTACAATGAGCAGTTCTTC.